This is a list of T cell receptor beta chains from one sample in a study of shared clonotypes between healthy human individuals. Some clones are missing from TCRdb's copy, which holds only in-frame ones; the method was immunoSEQ multiplex PCR. The data hold hundreds of thousands of clones, with less than 98% observed a single time. The sample taken for sequencing was naive CD4+ T cells sorted from blood. These TCRs come from a woman aged 30 to 39 in good health. Both conserved end residues are part of each CDR3. Where a row states a size, it is once, few, many or the class of an expanded clone; other rows omit it.

V: TRBV11-3
length: 11
J: TRBJ1-1
size: -
CDR3: CASSFPTEAFF

V: TRBV28
length: 15
J: TRBJ2-5
size: -
CDR3: CASESWGQGQETQYF

V: TRBV19
length: 15
J: TRBJ2-1
size: -
CDR3: CASGTSGTNYNEQFF

V: TRBV7-9
length: 14
J: TRBJ1-5
size: -
CDR3: CASSLAGGNQPQHF

V: TRBV5-4
length: 15
J: TRBJ2-7
size: -
CDR3: CASSQTSGRAYEQYF

V: TRBV5-1
length: 12
J: TRBJ2-5
size: -
CDR3: CASSRGQETQYF

V: TRBV7-9
length: 16
J: TRBJ1-4
size: -
CDR3: CASSLNRGATNEKLFF

V: TRBV29-1
length: 14
J: TRBJ1-1
size: once
CDR3: CSTLPYLGNTEAFF

V: TRBV4-1
length: 16
J: TRBJ1-3
size: -
CDR3: CASSPTPRGSRNTIYF

V: TRBV5-1
length: 17
J: TRBJ2-7
size: -
CDR3: CASSDTLMAGVSYEQYF

V: TRBV5-1
length: 16
J: TRBJ2-3
size: once
CDR3: CASSLPGPISTDTQYF

V: TRBV6-1
length: 12
J: TRBJ1-1
size: once
CDR3: CASSEFLAEAFF

V: TRBV6-6
length: 15
J: TRBJ2-7
size: -
CDR3: CASSYSLAGRYEQYF

V: TRBV5-1
length: 16
J: TRBJ1-4
size: -
CDR3: CASSSFSDRADGKLFF

V: TRBV2
length: 18
J: TRBJ1-3
size: once
CDR3: CASGQTGTGWSGGNTIYF

V: TRBV7-4
length: 15
J: TRBJ2-1
size: -
CDR3: CASSSRGPIYNEQFF

V: TRBV27
length: 15
J: TRBJ2-4
size: -
CDR3: CASRSLELAKNIQYF

V: TRBV2
length: 17
J: TRBJ1-5
size: -
CDR3: CASTRDRGEMSNQPQHF

V: TRBV2
length: 12
J: TRBJ2-5
size: -
CDR3: CANQYIQETQYF

V: TRBV7-6
length: 14
J: TRBJ1-4
size: -
CDR3: CASSEQGFNEKLFF

V: TRBV5-7
length: 17
J: TRBJ2-6
size: -
CDR3: CASTRCCVQSRANVLTF

V: TRBV9
length: 15
J: TRBJ2-1
size: -
CDR3: CASSVRPDRVNEQFF

V: TRBV27
length: 19
J: TRBJ1-5
size: -
CDR3: CASSPYWGGDFSSNQPQHF

V: TRBV28
length: 16
J: TRBJ2-1
size: -
CDR3: CASSTGGGLLSNEQFF

V: TRBV18
length: 18
J: TRBJ1-2
size: -
CDR3: CASSKPGQSSPSGFGYTF

V: TRBV2
length: 16
J: TRBJ2-1
size: once
CDR3: CARQTGTSGRAYEQFF

V: TRBV7-9
length: 11
J: TRBJ1-1
size: -
CDR3: CASSFRVEAFF

V: TRBV28
length: 15
J: TRBJ2-1
size: -
CDR3: CASRGAGEGGNEQFF

V: TRBV10-3
length: 14
J: TRBJ1-2
size: -
CDR3: CAISESGGLYGYTF

V: TRBV5-1
length: 12
J: TRBJ2-2
size: -
CDR3: CASSSGTGELFF

V: TRBV27
length: 13
J: TRBJ2-7
size: -
CDR3: CASSLSRSHEQYF

V: TRBV19
length: 12
J: TRBJ2-7
size: -
CDR3: CASSTSVEEQYF

V: TRBV7-8
length: 14
J: TRBJ2-1
size: once
CDR3: CASSLDNSYNEQFF